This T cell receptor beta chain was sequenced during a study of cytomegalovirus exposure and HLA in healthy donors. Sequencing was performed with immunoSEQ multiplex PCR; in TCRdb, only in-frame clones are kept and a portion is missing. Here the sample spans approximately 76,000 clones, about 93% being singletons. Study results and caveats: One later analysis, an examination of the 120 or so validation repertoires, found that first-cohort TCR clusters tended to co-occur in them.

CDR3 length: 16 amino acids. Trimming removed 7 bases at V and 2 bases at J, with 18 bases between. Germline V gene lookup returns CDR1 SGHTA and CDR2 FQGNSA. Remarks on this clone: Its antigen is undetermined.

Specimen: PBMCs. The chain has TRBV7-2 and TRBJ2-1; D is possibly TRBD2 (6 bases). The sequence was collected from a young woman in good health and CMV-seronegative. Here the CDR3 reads CASNTLGGSTYNEQFF. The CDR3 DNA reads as TGTGCCAGCAACACGTTAGGAGGGAGCACCTACAATGAGCAGTTCTTC.